What follows are 13 T cell receptor beta chains derived from one specimen sequenced in a study of blood T cell repertoires in COVID-19. Clones were read by immunoSEQ multiplex PCR, and TCRdb kept only the in-frame ones, dropping some. This sample has some 110,000 clones, with roughly 80% found just once. The sequenced sample was peripheral blood. Receptors were obtained from a woman over 75 with acute or convalescent COVID-19.

The chain couples TRBV30 to TRBJ2-3; 9 bases match TRBD2. Trimming cost V 0 bases and J 5 bases; bases outside gene matches: 18. Germline CDR1 and CDR2: GTSNPN and SVGIG (reference sequence). This CDR3 contains 19 residues. The CDR3 sequence: CAWSVRGSGRTRVGDTQYF. The CDR3 nucleotides read TGTGCCTGGAGTGTACGGGGTAGCGGGAGAACAAGAGTTGGAGATACGCAGTATTTT.

This chain joins TRBV3-1 (or the pseudogene TRBV3-2) and TRBJ2-5; 7 bases line up with TRBD2. The CDR3 extends over 14 amino acids. CDR1 and CDR2 from the germline V gene are LGHDT and YNNKEL (reference sequence). J was trimmed by 2 bases and V by 4 bases; bases with no gene match: 4. CDR3 residues: CASSPSGEQETQYF. CDR3 in DNA: TGTGCCAGCAGCCCTAGCGGAGAGCAAGAGACCCAGTACTTC.

The chain is built from TRBV4-3 and TRBJ2-3; TRBD2 agrees at 12 bases. Per germline, CDR1 LGHNA and CDR2 YSLEER. The V segment lost 0 bases and the J segment 7 bases; nucleotides outside the gene matches: 11. The CDR3 runs to 18 residues. The CDR3 DNA reads TGCGCCAGCAGCCAAGAATCCCTGACTAGCGGGAGTTTCAATACGCAGTATTTT. Protein product: CASSQESLTSGSFNTQYF.

This clone was seen just once. The gene calls are TRBV19 and TRBJ2-5; possibly TRBD2 for D (5 bases). The CDR3 sequence is 13 residues long. CDR1 is LNHDA, CDR2 SQIVND, per germline (reference sequence). Trimming cost V 5 bases and J 3 bases, with 10 bases left between them. CDR3 DNA sequence: TGTGCCAGTAGTTGGAACGGGGAAGAGACCCAGTACTTC. Translation: CASSWNGEETQYF.

The V call is TRBV5-1, the J call TRBJ2-2, with 10 bases identical to TRBD1. The CDR3 extends over 15 amino acids. Germline V CDR1 and CDR2: SGHRS, YFSETQ. After removal of 3 bases from V and 4 bases from J, the junction contained 3 bases not matched to a gene. CDR3 protein: CASSSTGGGTGELFF. In nucleotides, the CDR3 is TGCGCCAGCAGCTCGACAGGGGGCGGCACCGGGGAGCTGTTTTTT.

This chain uses TRBV5-1 with TRBJ1-1; perhaps TRBD1 as D (6 bases). Germline assignment: CDR1 SGHRS and CDR2 YFSETQ. Trimming removed 3 bases at V and 1 base at J, with 16 bases between. The CDR3 sequence is 16 residues long. The CDR3: CASSSNGQQRNTEAFF. The CDR3 DNA is TGCGCCAGCAGCTCCAATGGACAGCAACGGAACACTGAAGCTTTCTTT.

This chain uses TRBV7-8 with TRBJ1-1; the match to TRBD1 covers 8 bases. Trimming at V came to 1 base and at J to 1 base, leaving 2 bases not matched to a gene. CDR1 and CDR2 (germline): SGHVS, FQNEAQ. The CDR3 is 15 residues long. The CDR3 nucleotides are TGTGCCAGCAGCTTAGGAGGACAGGGGAACACTGAAGCTTTCTTT. It specifies CASSLGGQGNTEAFF.

This chain joins TRBV5-1 and TRBJ2-1; 13 bases line up with TRBD2. V was clipped by 0 bases and J by 9 bases; unmatched bases: 9. Germline V gene sequence: CDR1 SGHRS, CDR2 YFSETQ. This CDR3 contains 17 residues. Written as DNA, the CDR3 is TGCGCCAGCAGCTTGGCCACTAGCGGGAGGGCCGACGGTGAGCAGTTCTTC. As protein: CASSLATSGRADGEQFF.

The chain employs TRBV15 and TRBJ1-4; perhaps TRBD1 as D (5 bases). This CDR3 contains 17 residues. From germline, CDR1 is LNHNV and CDR2 YYDKDF (reference sequence). With 5 bases removed from V and 4 bases from J, the gap between germline ends came to 20 bases. CDR3: CATSRQDGGRRNEKLFF. The CDR3, as DNA: TGTGCCACCAGCCGTCAGGATGGGGGGAGGCGTAATGAAAAACTGTTTTTT.

The rearrangement uses TRBV4-1 and TRBJ1-2; perhaps TRBD1 as D (5 bases). Trimming pared 4 bases from V and 8 bases from J, leaving 23 bases between. CDR3 size: 16 residues. The germline gives CDR1 MGHRA, CDR2 YSYEKL. The CDR3 DNA reads as TGCGCCAGCAGCCCAACTTTTACAGGATATGAGGCGGGCTACACCTTC. Translation gives CASSPTFTGYEAGYTF.

A word on this clone: Relative to the germline gene, one junction end is altered; a read error may explain this. This chain uses TRBV7-2 with TRBJ1-2; a possible D gene is TRBD1 (6 bases). The CDR3 has 15 residues. Germline CDR1 and CDR2: SGHTA and FQGNSA. The CDR3 DNA reads TGTGCCAGCAGCATCAACAGGGAACGGAACTTTGGCTACACCTTC. Translating gives CASSINRERNFGYTF.

The gene calls are TRBV7-9 and TRBJ2-7; 11 bases are a match to TRBD2. V was clipped by 3 bases and J by 5 bases; unmatched bases: 12. The germline V gene has CDR1 SEHNR and CDR2 FQNEAQ (reference sequence). CDR3 length: 17 amino acids. CDR3: CASSLGPSGRPRNEQYV. In DNA form, the CDR3 reads TGTGCCAGCAGCTTGGGACCTAGCGGGAGGCCGAGGAACGAGCAGTACGTC.

The genes are TRBV11-2 and TRBJ1-6; 10 nucleotides line up with TRBD1. The CDR3 totals 14 residues. The V gene's germline CDR1 is SGHAT and CDR2 FQNNGV. J lost 7 bases, V lost 5 bases, and 2 bases had no gene match. Here the CDR3 DNA reads TGTGCCAGCAGCCGGGGACAGGGGAATTCACCCCTCCACTTT. This gives the protein CASSRGQGNSPLHF.